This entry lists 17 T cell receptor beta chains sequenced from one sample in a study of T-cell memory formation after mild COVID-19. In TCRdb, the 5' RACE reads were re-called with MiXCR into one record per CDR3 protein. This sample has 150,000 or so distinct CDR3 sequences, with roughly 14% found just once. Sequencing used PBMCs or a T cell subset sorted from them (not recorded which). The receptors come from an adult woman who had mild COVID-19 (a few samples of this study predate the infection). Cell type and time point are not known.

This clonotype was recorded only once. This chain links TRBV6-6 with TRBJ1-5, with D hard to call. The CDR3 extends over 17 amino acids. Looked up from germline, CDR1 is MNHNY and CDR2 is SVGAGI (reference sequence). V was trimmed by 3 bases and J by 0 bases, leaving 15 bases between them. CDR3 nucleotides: TGTGCCAGCAGTTATTCCATGGACGTCTATAGCAATCAGCCCCAGCATTTT. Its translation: CASSYSMDVYSNQPQHF.

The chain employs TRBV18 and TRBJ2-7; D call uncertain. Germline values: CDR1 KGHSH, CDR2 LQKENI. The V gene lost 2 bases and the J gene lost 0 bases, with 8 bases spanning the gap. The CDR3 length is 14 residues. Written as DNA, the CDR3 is TGTGCCAGCTCACCAGGTGGAGTCTCCTACGAGCAGTACTTC. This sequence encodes CASSPGGVSYEQYF.

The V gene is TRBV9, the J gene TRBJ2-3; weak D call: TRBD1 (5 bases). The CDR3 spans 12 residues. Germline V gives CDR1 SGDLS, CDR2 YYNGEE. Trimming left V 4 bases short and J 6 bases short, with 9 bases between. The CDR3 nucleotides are TGTGCCAGCAGCCCGAGACAGGATACGCAGTATTTT. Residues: CASSPRQDTQYF.

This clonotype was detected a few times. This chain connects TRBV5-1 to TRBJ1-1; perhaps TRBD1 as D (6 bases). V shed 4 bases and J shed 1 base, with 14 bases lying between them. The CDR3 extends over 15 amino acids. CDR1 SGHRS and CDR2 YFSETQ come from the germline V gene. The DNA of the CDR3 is TGCGCCAGCAGCCCTTTGACAGGCAAGAACACTGAAGCTTTCTTT. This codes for CASSPLTGKNTEAFF.

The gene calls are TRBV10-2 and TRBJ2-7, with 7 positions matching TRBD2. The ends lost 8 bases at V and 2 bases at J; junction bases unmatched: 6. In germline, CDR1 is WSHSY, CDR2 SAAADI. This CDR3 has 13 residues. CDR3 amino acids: CASGRRETYEQYF. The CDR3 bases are TGCGCCAGCGGTAGGCGGGAGACCTACGAGCAGTACTTC.

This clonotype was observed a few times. CDR3 nucleotides: TGTGCCACCAGCACTCGAAGGACTAGCGGCGATGAGCAGTTCTTC. Protein sequence: CATSTRRTSGDEQFF. This rearrangement joins TRBV15 to TRBJ2-1; 10 nucleotides align to TRBD2. Unmatched junction bases numbered 8, after V lost 4 bases and J lost 8 bases. The CDR3 is 15 residues long. The germline CDR1 and CDR2 sequences are LNHNV and YYDKDF (reference sequence).

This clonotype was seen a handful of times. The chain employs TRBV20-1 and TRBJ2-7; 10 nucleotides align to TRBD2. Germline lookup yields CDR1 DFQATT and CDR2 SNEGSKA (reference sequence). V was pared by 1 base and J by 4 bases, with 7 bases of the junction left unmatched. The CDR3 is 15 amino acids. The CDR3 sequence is CSARASQRGGYEQYF. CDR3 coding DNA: TGCAGTGCTAGAGCTTCGCAGCGGGGGGGATACGAGCAGTACTTC.

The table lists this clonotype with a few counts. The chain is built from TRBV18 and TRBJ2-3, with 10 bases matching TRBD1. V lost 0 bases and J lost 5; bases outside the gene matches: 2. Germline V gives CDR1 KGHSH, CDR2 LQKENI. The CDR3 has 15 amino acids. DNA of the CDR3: TGTGCCAGCTCACCACCGACAGGGGGCCAAGATACGCAGTATTTT. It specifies CASSPPTGGQDTQYF.

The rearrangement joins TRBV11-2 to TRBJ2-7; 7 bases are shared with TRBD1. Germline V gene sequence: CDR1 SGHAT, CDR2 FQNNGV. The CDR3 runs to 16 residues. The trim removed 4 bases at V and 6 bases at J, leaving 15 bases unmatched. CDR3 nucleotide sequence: TGTGCCAGCAGCTCCATAGAGGGGGCCAAGGGTGGCGAGCAGTACTTC. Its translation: CASSSIEGAKGGEQYF. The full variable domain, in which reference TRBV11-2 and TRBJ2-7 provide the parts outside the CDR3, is EAGVAQSPRYKIIEKRQSVAFWCNPISGHATLYWYQQILGQGPKLLIQFQNNGVVDDSQLPKDRFSAERLKGVDSTLKIQPAKLEDSAVYLCASSSIEGAKGGEQYFGPGTRLTVT.

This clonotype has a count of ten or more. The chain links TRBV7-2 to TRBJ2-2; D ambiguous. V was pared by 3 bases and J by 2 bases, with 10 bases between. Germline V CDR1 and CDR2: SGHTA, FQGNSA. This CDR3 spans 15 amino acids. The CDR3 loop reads CASSFRQFNTGELFF. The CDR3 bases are TGTGCCAGCAGCTTTCGGCAATTTAACACCGGGGAGCTGTTTTTT.

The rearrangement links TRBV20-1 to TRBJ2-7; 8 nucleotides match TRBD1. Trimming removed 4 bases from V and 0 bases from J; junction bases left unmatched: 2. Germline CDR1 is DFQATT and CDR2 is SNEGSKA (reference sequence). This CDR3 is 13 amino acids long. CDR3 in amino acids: CSATGGFSYEQYF. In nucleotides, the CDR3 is TGCAGTGCTACAGGGGGCTTCTCCTACGAGCAGTACTTC.

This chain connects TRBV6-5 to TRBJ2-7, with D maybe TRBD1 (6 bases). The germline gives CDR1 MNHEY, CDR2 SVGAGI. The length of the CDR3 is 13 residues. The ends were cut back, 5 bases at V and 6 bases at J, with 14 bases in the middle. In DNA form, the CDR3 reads TGTGCCAGCAGTCGGAACAGGGATGGCGAGCAGTACTTC. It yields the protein CASSRNRDGEQYF.

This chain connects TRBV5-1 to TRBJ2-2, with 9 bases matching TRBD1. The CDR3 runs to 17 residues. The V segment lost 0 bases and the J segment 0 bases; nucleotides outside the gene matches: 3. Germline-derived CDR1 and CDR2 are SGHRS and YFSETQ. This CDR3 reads CASSLGTGAANTGELFF. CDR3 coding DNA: TGCGCCAGCAGCTTGGGGACAGGGGCAGCGAACACCGGGGAGCTGTTTTTT.

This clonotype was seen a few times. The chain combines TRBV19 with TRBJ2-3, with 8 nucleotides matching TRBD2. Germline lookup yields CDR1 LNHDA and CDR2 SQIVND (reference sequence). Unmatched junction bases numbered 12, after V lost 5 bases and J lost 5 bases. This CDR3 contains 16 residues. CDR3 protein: CASSPPQRGRRDTQYF. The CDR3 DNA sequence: TGTGCCAGTAGTCCGCCCCAGCGGGGGAGAAGAGATACGCAGTATTTT.

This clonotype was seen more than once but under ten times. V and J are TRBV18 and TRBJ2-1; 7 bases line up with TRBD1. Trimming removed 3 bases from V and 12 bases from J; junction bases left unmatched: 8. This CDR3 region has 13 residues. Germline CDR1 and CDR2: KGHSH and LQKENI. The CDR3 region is CASSPGTEFLQFF. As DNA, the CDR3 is TGTGCCAGCTCACCGGGGACAGAATTTCTGCAGTTCTTC.

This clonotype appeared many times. The CDR3 sequence: CSVIGAQGYEQYF. In DNA, the CDR3 is TGCAGCGTTATAGGGGCCCAGGGGTACGAGCAGTACTTC. V is TRBV29-1 and J is TRBJ2-7; D is perhaps TRBD1 (6 bases). This CDR3 spans 13 amino acids. CDR1 and CDR2 from the germline V gene are SQVTM and ANQGSEA. Trimming pared 5 bases from V and 4 bases from J, leaving 15 bases between.

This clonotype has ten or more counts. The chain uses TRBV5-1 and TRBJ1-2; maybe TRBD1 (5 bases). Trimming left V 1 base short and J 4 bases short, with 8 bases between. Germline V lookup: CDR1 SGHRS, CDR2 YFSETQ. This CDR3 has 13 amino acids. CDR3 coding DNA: TGCGCCAGCAGCTTGAGGGGCGGCTATGGCTACACCTTC. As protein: CASSLRGGYGYTF.